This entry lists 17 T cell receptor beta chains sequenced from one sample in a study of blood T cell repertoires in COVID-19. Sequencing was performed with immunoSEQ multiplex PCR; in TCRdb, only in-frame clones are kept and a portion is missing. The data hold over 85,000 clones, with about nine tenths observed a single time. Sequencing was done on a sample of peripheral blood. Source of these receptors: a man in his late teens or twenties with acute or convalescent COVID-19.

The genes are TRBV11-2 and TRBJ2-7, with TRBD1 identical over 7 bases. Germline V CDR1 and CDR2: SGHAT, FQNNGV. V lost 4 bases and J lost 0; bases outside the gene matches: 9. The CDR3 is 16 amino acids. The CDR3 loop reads CASSYLTGASSYEQYF. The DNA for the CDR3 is TGTGCCAGCAGCTACCTAACAGGGGCCAGCTCCTACGAGCAGTACTTC.

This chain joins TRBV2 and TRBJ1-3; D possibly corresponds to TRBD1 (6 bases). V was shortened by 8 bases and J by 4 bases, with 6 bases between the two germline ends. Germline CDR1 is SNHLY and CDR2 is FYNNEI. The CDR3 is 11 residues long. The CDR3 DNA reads TGTGCCAGCGGGACAGGAAACACCATATATTTT. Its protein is CASGTGNTIYF. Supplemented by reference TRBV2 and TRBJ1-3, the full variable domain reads EPEVTQTPSHQVTQMGQEVILRCVPISNHLYFYWYRQILGQKVEFLVSFYNNEISEKSEIFDDQFSVERPDGSNFTLKIRSTKLEDSAMYFCASGTGNTIYFGEGSWLTVV.

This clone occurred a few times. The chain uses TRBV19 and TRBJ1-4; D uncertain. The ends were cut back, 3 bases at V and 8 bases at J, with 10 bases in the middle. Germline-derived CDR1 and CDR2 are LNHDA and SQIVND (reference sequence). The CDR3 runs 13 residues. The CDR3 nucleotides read TGTGCCAGTAGTATCGTTGCGGGGGAAAAACTGTTTTTT. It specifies CASSIVAGEKLFF.

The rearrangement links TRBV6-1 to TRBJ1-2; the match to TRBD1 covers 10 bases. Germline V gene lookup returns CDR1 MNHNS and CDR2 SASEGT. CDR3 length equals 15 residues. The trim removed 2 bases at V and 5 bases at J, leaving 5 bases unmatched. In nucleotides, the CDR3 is TGTGCCAGCAGTGAAACGGGACAGGGGAATTATGGCTACACCTTC. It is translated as CASSETGQGNYGYTF.

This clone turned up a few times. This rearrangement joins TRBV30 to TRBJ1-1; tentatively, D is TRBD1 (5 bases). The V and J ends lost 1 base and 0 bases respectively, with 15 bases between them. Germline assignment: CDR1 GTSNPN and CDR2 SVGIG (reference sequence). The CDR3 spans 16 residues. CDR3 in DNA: TGTGCCTGGAGTGGGATTGCCGGGACTTTGAACACTGAAGCTTTCTTT. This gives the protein CAWSGIAGTLNTEAFF.

CDR3 DNA sequence: TGTGCCAGCAGGCTTCAGGGGGCTGGCAATCAGCCCCAGCATTTT. Translation gives CASRLQGAGNQPQHF. The genes are TRBV6-6 and TRBJ1-5; 8 nucleotides align to TRBD1. Germline V gene lookup returns CDR1 MNHNY and CDR2 SVGAGI (reference sequence). Losses at the gene ends were 6 bases for V and 2 bases for J; bases not matched to a gene: 6. The CDR3 extends over 15 amino acids.

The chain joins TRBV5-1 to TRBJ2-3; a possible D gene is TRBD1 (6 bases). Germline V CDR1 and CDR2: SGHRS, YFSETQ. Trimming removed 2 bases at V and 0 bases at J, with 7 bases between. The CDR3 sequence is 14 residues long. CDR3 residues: CASSLRGSTDTQYF. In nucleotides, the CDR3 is TGCGCCAGCAGCTTAAGGGGGAGCACAGATACGCAGTATTTT.

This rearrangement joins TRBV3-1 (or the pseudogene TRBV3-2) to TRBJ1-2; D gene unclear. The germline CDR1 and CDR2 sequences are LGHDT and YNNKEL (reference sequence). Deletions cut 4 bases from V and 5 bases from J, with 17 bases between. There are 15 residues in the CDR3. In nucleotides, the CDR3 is TGTGCCAGCAGCCCCAGCGATAGAGTAGAGTATGGCTACACCTTC. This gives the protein CASSPSDRVEYGYTF.

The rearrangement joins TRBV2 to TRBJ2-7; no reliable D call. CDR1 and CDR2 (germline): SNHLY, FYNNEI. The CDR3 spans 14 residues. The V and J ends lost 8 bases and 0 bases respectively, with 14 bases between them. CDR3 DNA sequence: TGTGCCAGCGTGAAAGGAGATGTCTCCTACGAGCAGTACTTC. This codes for CASVKGDVSYEQYF.

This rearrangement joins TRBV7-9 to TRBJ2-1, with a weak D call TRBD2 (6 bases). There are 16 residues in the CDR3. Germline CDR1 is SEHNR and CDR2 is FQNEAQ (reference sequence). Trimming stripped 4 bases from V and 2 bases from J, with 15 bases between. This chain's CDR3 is CASSSGDLTTYNEQFF. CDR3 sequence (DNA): TGTGCCAGCAGCTCTGGGGACTTAACAACCTACAATGAGCAGTTCTTC. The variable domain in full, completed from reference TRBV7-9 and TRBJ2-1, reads DTGVSQNPRHKITKRGQNVTFRCDPISEHNRLYWYRQTLGQGPEFLTYFQNEAQLEKSRLLSDRFSAERPKGSFSTLEIQRTEQGDSAMYLCASSSGDLTTYNEQFFGPGTRLTVL.

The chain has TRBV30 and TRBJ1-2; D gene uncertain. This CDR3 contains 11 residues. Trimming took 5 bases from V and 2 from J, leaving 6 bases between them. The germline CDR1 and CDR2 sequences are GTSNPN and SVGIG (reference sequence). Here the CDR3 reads CAWDSNYGYTF. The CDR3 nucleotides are TGTGCCTGGGACTCAAACTATGGCTACACCTTC.

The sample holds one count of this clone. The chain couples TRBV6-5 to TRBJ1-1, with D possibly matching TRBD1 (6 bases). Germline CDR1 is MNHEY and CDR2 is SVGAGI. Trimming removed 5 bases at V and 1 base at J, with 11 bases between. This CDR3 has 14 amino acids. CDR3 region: CASSTQGQNTEAFF. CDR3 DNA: TGTGCCAGCAGTACTCAGGGGCAGAACACTGAAGCTTTCTTT.

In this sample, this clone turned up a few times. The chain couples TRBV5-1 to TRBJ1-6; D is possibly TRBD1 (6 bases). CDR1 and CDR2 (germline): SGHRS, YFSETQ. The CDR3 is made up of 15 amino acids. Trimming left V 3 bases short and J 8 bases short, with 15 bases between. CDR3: CASSSWGQDDSPLHF. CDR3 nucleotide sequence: TGCGCCAGCAGCTCTTGGGGGCAGGATGATTCACCCCTCCACTTT.

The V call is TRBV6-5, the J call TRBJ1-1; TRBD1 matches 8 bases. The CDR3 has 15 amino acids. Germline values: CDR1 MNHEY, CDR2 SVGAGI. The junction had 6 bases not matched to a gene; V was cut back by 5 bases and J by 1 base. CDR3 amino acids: CASSPRDRWNTEAFF. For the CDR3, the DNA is TGTGCCAGCAGTCCCCGGGACAGGTGGAACACTGAAGCTTTCTTT.

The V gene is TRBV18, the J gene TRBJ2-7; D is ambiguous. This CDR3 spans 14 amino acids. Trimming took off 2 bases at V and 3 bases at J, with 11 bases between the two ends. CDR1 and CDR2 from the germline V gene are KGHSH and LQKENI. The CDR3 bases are TGTGCCAGCTCACCAAGTGCACAGATCTACGAGCAGTACTTC. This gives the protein CASSPSAQIYEQYF.

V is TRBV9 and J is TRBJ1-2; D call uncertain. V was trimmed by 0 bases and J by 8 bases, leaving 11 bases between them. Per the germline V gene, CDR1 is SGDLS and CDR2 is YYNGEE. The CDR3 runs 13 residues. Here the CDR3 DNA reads TGTGCCAGCAGCGTAGTCATTGATAGAGGCTACACCTTC. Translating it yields CASSVVIDRGYTF.

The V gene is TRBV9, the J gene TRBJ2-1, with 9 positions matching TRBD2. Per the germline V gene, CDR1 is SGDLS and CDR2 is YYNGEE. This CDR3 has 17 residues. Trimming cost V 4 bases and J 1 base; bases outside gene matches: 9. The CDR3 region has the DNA TGTGCCAGCAGCCCCAGGGGACTAGCTGTGTCCTACAATGAGCAGTTCTTC. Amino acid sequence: CASSPRGLAVSYNEQFF.